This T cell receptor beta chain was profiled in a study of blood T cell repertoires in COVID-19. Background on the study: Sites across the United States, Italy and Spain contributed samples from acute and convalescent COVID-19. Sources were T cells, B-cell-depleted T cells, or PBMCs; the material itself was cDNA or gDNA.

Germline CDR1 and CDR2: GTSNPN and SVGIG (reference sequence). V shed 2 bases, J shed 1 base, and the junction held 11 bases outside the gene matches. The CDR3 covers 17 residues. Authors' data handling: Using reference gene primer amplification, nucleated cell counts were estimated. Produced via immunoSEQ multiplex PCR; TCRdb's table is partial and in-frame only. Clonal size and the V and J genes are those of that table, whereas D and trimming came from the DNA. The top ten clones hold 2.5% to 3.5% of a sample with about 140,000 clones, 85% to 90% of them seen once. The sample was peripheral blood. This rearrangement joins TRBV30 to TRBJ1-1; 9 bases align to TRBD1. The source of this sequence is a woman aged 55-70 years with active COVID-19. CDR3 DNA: TGTGCCTGGAGTTTCGGGACAGGGACGACATGGAACACTGAAGCTTTCTTT. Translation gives CAWSFGTGTTWNTEAFF.